This T cell receptor beta chain comes out of a study of blood T cell repertoires in COVID-19. At the level of the study: Some COVID-19 samples were acute and others convalescent; all came from the United States, Italy and Spain. The analysed material was cDNA or gDNA that came from T cells, B-cell-depleted T cells, or PBMCs.

Using immunoSEQ multiplex PCR, the repertoire was profiled, and TCRdb retains in-frame clones only, with some absent. The sample has about 200,000 clones; around nine tenths are singletons. Sequenced: peripheral blood. This TCR derives from a man aged 55-75 years with active or convalescent COVID-19.

CDR3 DNA: TGTGCCAGCACCCAATGGGGCGGGGCCTCCTACAATGAGCAGTTCTTC. The encoded protein is CASTQWGGASYNEQFF. J is TRBJ2-1 and V is TRBV7-2; a possible D gene is TRBD2 (6 bases). CDR3 length: 16 residues. Germline V gives CDR1 SGHTA, CDR2 FQGNSA. Trimming took off 7 bases at V and 0 bases at J, with 16 bases between the two ends. The entire variable domain, with the rest obtained from reference TRBV7-2 and TRBJ2-1, is as follows: GAGVSQSPSNKVTEKGKDVELRCDPISGHTALYWYRQSLGQGLEFLIYFQGNSAPDKSGLPSDRFSAERTGGSVSTLTIQRTQQEDSAVYLCASTQWGGASYNEQFFGPGTRLTVL.